A single sample is the source of the 16 T cell receptor beta chains below, sequenced in a study of shared clonotypes between healthy human individuals. The assay was immunoSEQ multiplex PCR, and TCRdb's table has in-frame clones only and misses some. The repertoire holds 2.3 million or so clones, with approximately 95% as singletons. The sequenced sample consisted of naive CD4+ T cells from PBMCs. The subset was: CD45RA+ positively selected. These receptors were collected from a man between 18 and 29 years old in good health. Some clones in this sample may be carry-over from other donors' samples.

This rearrangement joins TRBV29-1 to TRBJ1-2; no clear D. V was shortened by 8 bases and J by 6 bases, with 16 bases between the two germline ends. This CDR3 contains 12 residues. Germline CDR1 SQVTM, CDR2 ANQGSEA. The CDR3 sequence: CSLRSLRDGYTF. The CDR3 region has the DNA TGCAGCCTTCGGAGCCTGAGGGATGGCTACACCTTC. The variable domain in full, completed from reference TRBV29-1 and TRBJ1-2, reads SAVISQKPSRDICQRGTSLTIQCQVDSQVTMMFWYRQQPGQSLTLIATANQGSEATYESGFVIDKFPISRPNLTFSTLTVSNMSPEDSSIYLCSLRSLRDGYTFGSGTRLTVV.

This sequence joins TRBV19 and TRBJ1-3, with 9 bases identical to TRBD1. The J segment lost 2 bases and the V segment lost 5 bases, leaving 4 bases of the junction unmatched. There are 15 residues in the CDR3. The V gene's germline CDR1 is LNHDA and CDR2 SQIVND (reference sequence). The CDR3 reads CASSARTGAGNTIYF. In nucleotides, the CDR3 is TGTGCCAGTAGTGCAAGGACAGGGGCTGGAAACACCATATATTTT.

The V and J genes are TRBV27 and TRBJ2-7, with D possibly matching TRBD2 (6 bases). V lost 3 bases and J lost 6, with 12 bases in between. The CDR3 runs 13 residues. Germline assignment: CDR1 MNHEY and CDR2 SMNVEV (reference sequence). CDR3 sequence (DNA): TGTGCCAGCAGTTTTTGGCAGGGAGGCGAGCAGTACTTC. Translation gives CASSFWQGGEQYF.

This clone was found once. This chain links TRBV7-8 with TRBJ2-5; 7 nucleotides line up with TRBD1. Germline V gives CDR1 SGHVS, CDR2 FQNEAQ. This CDR3 contains 14 residues. V shed 4 bases, J shed 1 base, and the junction held 3 bases outside the gene matches. The CDR3 region has the DNA TGTGCCAGCAGCTGGGGACAGCCCCAAGAGACCCAGTACTTC. Translating it yields CASSWGQPQETQYF.

In its sample, this clone was seen once. V gene TRBV2 combines with J gene TRBJ2-3, with 9 bases lining up with TRBD2. From germline, CDR1 is SNHLY and CDR2 FYNNEI. The CDR3 consists of 18 residues. V shed 0 bases and J 0 bases; nucleotides not matched to a gene: 7. The DNA of the CDR3 is TGTGCCAGCAGTGAAGCGGCTAGCGGGGCCCCAAGCACAGATACGCAGTATTTT. Protein product: CASSEAASGAPSTDTQYF.

The chain uses TRBV29-1 and TRBJ2-7; D may be TRBD1 or TRBD2 (5 bases each). The CDR3 is 11 residues long. V was pared by 6 bases and J by 4 bases, with 10 bases between. CDR1 and CDR2 (germline): SQVTM, ANQGSEA. CDR3 loop: CSVKEGYEQYF. CDR3 DNA: TGCAGCGTCAAAGAGGGGTACGAGCAGTACTTC.

The CDR3 DNA is TGTGCCATCAGTGAGGTCAAAGGGGACCTCTCTGGGGCCAACGTCCTGACTTTC. Amino acids: CAISEVKGDLSGANVLTF. The genes are TRBV10-3 and TRBJ2-6; D assignment may be TRBD1 or TRBD2 (5 bases each). CDR1 and CDR2 (germline): ENHRY, SYGVKD. The CDR3 is made up of 18 amino acids. Trimming removed 2 bases at V and 0 bases at J, with 14 bases between.

This clone was recorded once. The chain is built from TRBV5-6 and TRBJ2-1, with TRBD2 matching over 7 bases. The CDR3 is 14 residues long. Germline-derived CDR1 and CDR2 are SGHDT and YYEEEE. V lost 3 bases to trimming and J lost 5 bases; unmatched junction nucleotides: 5. CDR3 DNA: TGTGCCAGCAGCTCGGGTCTAGCGGACAATGAGCAGTTCTTC. This gives the protein CASSSGLADNEQFF.

The V call is TRBV5-1, the J call TRBJ2-5, with D perhaps TRBD2 (6 bases). The CDR3 spans 14 residues. The ends were cut back, 3 bases at V and 4 bases at J, with 13 bases in the middle. Germline values: CDR1 SGHRS, CDR2 YFSETQ. CDR3 loop: CASSSPRELETQYF. CDR3 nucleotides: TGCGCCAGCAGCTCTCCGCGGGAACTAGAGACCCAGTACTTC.

The chain recombines TRBV6-5 with TRBJ1-2; D uncertain. The germline V gene has CDR1 MNHEY and CDR2 SVGAGI. V gave up 3 bases and J gave up 0 bases, with 5 bases separating them. This CDR3 comprises 13 residues. DNA of the CDR3: TGTGCCAGCAGTTATACACCTAACTATGGCTACACCTTC. The encoded protein is CASSYTPNYGYTF.

J is TRBJ2-3 and V is TRBV6-4; no reliable D call. Germline CDR1 is MRHNA and CDR2 is SNTAGT. The CDR3 is 14 amino acids. The ends were cut back, 5 bases at V and 2 bases at J, with 11 bases in the middle. The CDR3 spells CASSPLYHTDTQYF. CDR3 bases: TGTGCCAGCAGTCCACTATATCACACAGATACGCAGTATTTT.

The chain couples TRBV19 to TRBJ2-3, with D maybe TRBD2 (6 bases). The V gene lost 3 bases and the J gene lost 2 bases, with 9 bases spanning the gap. CDR3 length: 14 amino acids. Germline loops: CDR1 LNHDA, CDR2 SQIVND (reference sequence). The CDR3 DNA reads as TGTGCCAGTAGTATGGGAGGTTACACAGATACGCAGTATTTT. It translates to CASSMGGYTDTQYF.

The chain carries TRBV30 and TRBJ2-1, with TRBD2 matching over 9 bases. The CDR3 spans 14 residues. CDR1 and CDR2 (germline): GTSNPN, SVGIG (reference sequence). CDR3 DNA: TGTGCTTATCTAGCGGGGAGCTCCTACAATGAGCAGTTCTTC. This translates into CAYLAGSSYNEQFF.

The chain uses TRBV29-1 and TRBJ2-1; TRBD1 aligns across 7 bases. With V trimmed by 7 bases and J by 3 bases, 6 bases remained unmatched. The CDR3 runs 13 residues. The V gene's germline CDR1 is SQVTM and CDR2 ANQGSEA. CDR3 nucleotides: TGCAGCGAGAGGGGGCCCTTCTACAATGAGCAGTTCTTC. Amino acids: CSERGPFYNEQFF.

This rearrangement joins TRBV6-6 to TRBJ1-1; 7 bases are shared with TRBD1. V dropped 5 bases and J dropped 2; count of bases not matched to a gene: 2. Germline V gene lookup returns CDR1 MNHNY and CDR2 SVGAGI (reference sequence). The CDR3 runs to 13 residues. CDR3 DNA sequence: TGTGCCAGCAGTGGGACAGCCAACACTGAAGCTTTCTTT. This encodes CASSGTANTEAFF.

The chain carries TRBV9 and TRBJ2-7, with 7 bases aligning to TRBD2. Trimming at V came to 2 bases and at J to 5 bases, leaving 10 bases not matched to a gene. CDR3 length: 15 amino acids. CDR1 is SGDLS, CDR2 YYNGEE, per germline. The CDR3 sequence is CASSVRTGGIDEQYF. CDR3 in DNA: TGTGCCAGCAGCGTCCGGACCGGGGGGATCGACGAGCAGTACTTC.